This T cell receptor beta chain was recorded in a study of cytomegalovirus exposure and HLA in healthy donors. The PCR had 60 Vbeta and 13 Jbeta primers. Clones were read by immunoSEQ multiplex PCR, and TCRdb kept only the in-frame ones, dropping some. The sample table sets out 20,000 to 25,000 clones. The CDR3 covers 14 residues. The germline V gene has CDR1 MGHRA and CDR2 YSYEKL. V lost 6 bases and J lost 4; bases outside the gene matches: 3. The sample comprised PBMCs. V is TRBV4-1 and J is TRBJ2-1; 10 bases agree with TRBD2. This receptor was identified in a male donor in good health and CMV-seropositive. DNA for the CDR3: TGCGCCAGCAGACTAGCGGGATTATACAATGAGCAGTTCTTC. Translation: CASRLAGLYNEQFF.